A single T cell receptor beta chain is shown here with its context. The antigen is unknown. The data stem from a study of shared clonotypes between healthy human individuals. Notes on the study in general: It was observed that approximately 5% of naive CD4 clonotypes were shared across several donors.

TCRdb keeps only in-frame clones here, not all; method: immunoSEQ multiplex PCR. The sample has 2 million to 2.5 million clones, 85% to 95% seen once; the top ten hold about 0.36%. Germline CDR1 SGHAT, CDR2 FQNNGV. This CDR3 has 18 amino acids. Trimming shortened V by 7 bases and J by 4 bases, and 29 bases separated the two germline ends. Sequencing was done on a sample of naive CD4+ T cells from PBMCs. Stated subset: CD45RA+ positively selected. This receptor was obtained from a man aged 18 to 35 in good health. Some clones in this sample may be carry-over from other donors' samples. V and J are TRBV11-2 and TRBJ2-7; possible D gene TRBD2, 6 bases. CDR3 nucleotide sequence: TGTGCCAGCATCCCCACGCACGGCGGACCCTCGGCGGGGTACGAGCAGTACTTC. Protein product: CASIPTHGGPSAGYEQYF.